This TCR beta chain was sequenced for a study of liver allograft versus peripheral blood T cells. Study background: The authors compared T cell receptor repertoires in transplanted livers with recipients' peripheral blood repertoires.

Concerning this clonotype itself: Its specificity is not known. Because the CDR3 is missing its conserved closing phenylalanine or tryptophan, this is likely a read error.

TCRdb independently ran MiXCR on the reads; one entry per CDR3 protein. The sample includes 10,000 or so distinct CDR3 sequences, approximately 16% of them seen just once. Germline assignment: CDR1 SEHNR and CDR2 FQNEAQ (reference sequence). Trimming left V 3 bases short and J 3 bases short, with 24 bases between. The CDR3 has 19 residues. General study results and limits: Reportedly, liver allograft T cell receptor repertoires differed from peripheral blood ones.

The chain is built from TRBV7-9 and TRBJ2-4; possibly TRBD1 or TRBD2 for D (5 bases each). This receptor was taken from a human patient who had a liver transplant. Some of these T cells may belong to the graft donor. CDR3 coding DNA: TGTGCCAGCAGCTTTTTGGGGCAGTATGGGAACGCGGGCAAAAACATTCAGTACCTC. It codes for CASSFLGQYGNAGKNIQYL.